The T cell receptor beta chain under discussion was sequenced for a study of T cell clonality in common variable immunodeficiency. Using immunoSEQ multiplex PCR, the repertoire was profiled, and TCRdb retains in-frame clones only, with some absent. Observed in the sample are roughly 34,000 clones, none of them singletons. General observations from the study: Fewer deletions and N-nucleotide insertions were reportedly seen in common variable immunodeficiency TCR beta sequences.

The junction had 10 bases not matched to a gene; V was cut back by 6 bases and J by 4 bases. Germline CDR1 is DFQATT and CDR2 is SNEGSKA (reference sequence). The CDR3 totals 14 residues. On this clone: Antigen: not known. The read terminates 3 residues before the CDR3 end, so the remaining end is supplied by the germline J gene.

This receptor was taken from a human donor with common variable immunodeficiency. The sample consisted of peripheral blood mononuclear cells. This sequence joins TRBV20-1 and TRBJ2-3, with TRBD2 identical over 7 bases. The CDR3 DNA, read in part, is TGCAGTGCGACACCTGCGGGAGTGGCAGATACG. It specifies CSATPAGVADT. The complete CDR3 sequence is CSATPAGVADTQYF.